These T cell receptor beta chains were read from a single sample in a study of blood T cell repertoires in COVID-19. Here immunoSEQ multiplex PCR was the method, and the copy in TCRdb shows in-frame clones only, minus some. The table has approximately 180,000 clones, 82% seen once. The sequenced material came from peripheral blood. These receptors came from a woman in her 70s with acute or convalescent COVID-19. Each CDR3 is given with its conserved first and last residue. The D gene is left open where the match is weak. Clone size, where shown, is once, few, many, or a class for clones that have expanded.

once TRBJ1-2 TRBV6-5 - TGTGCCAGCAGTTCCGTCGGACAGCCAACTAACTATGGCTACACCTTC CASSSVGQPTNYGYTF
few TRBJ1-1 TRBV4-2 - TGTGCCAGCAGCCCACCGGACAGCCTAAACACTGAAGCTTTCTTT CASSPPDSLNTEAFF
few TRBJ2-1 TRBV5-4 TRBD1 TGTGCCACCTGGGACAGGGGAAACAATGAGCAGTTCTTC CATWDRGNNEQFF
- TRBJ2-2 TRBV7-2 TRBD2 TGTGCCAGCAGCCAAACGATTAGCGGGGGGAGGTCCGGGGAGCTGTTTTTT CASSQTISGGRSGELFF
few TRBJ1-3 TRBV5-1 - TGCGCCAGCAGCTTAGACCCTCCAGGCTCGGGAAACACCATATATTTT CASSLDPPGSGNTIYF
- TRBJ1-1 TRBV24-1 - TGTGCCACCAGTGATCCCCGGGCGGGGAACACTGAAGCTTTCTTT CATSDPRAGNTEAFF
- TRBJ2-2 TRBV4-1 - TGCGCCAGCAGCCATTCCCATTCGAACACCGGGGAGCTGTTTTTT CASSHSHSNTGELFF
- TRBJ1-5 TRBV19 TRBD1 TGTGCCAGTAGTAGGGGACAGGGGTCCGGTCAGCCCCAGCATTTT CASSRGQGSGQPQHF
- TRBJ2-2 TRBV7-8 TRBD1 TGTGCCAGCAGCTACCGGGACAGGAACACCGGGGAGCTGTTTTTT CASSYRDRNTGELFF
few TRBJ1-2 TRBV5-5 TRBD1 TGTGCCAGCAGTACCGGGACAGTTTATACGGGCTACACCTTC CASSTGTVYTGYTF
few TRBJ2-3 TRBV6-4 TRBD2 TGTGCCAGCAGTGACGGGACTAGCGGCACAGATACGCAGTATTTT CASSDGTSGTDTQYF
- TRBJ2-4 TRBV28 - TGTGCCAGCAGTTTATGGGGGGAGGAAGCCAAAAACATTCAGTACTTC CASSLWGEEAKNIQYF
- TRBJ2-7 TRBV12-3/TRBV12-4 - TGTGCCAGCAGCCGGACAGCCTACGAGCAGTACTTC CASSRTAYEQYF
few TRBJ2-7 TRBV2 - TGTGCCAGCAGTCGGTCGCAGGCTCTCTACGAGCAGTACTTC CASSRSQALYEQYF
- TRBJ1-5 TRBV6-5 TRBD1 TGTGCCAGCAGCAGGGGACAGGAAAGGAATCAGCCCCAGCATTTT CASSRGQERNQPQHF
- TRBJ2-3 TRBV24-1 TRBD1 TGTGCCACCAGTGACCCGACAGGGGGAGGCACAGATACGCAGTATTTT CATSDPTGGGTDTQYF
once TRBJ1-1 TRBV30 - TGTGCCTGGAGGCCTACCATGAACACTGAAGCTTTCTTT CAWRPTMNTEAFF
- TRBJ2-2 TRBV10-2 TRBD2 TGCGCCAGCGGACTAGCGGCCTCCACCGGGGAGCTGTTTTTT CASGLAASTGELFF
- TRBJ2-3 TRBV5-6 - TGTGCCAGCAGCTTGGAGGGCAGGGCGGCAGATACGCAGTATTTT CASSLEGRAADTQYF
- TRBJ1-5 TRBV6-2/TRBV6-3 TRBD1 TGTGCCAGCAGTTACGGACAGGGAAGAGGTAGGGCTCAGCCCCAGCATTTT CASSYGQGRGRAQPQHF
- TRBJ2-5 TRBV7-2 TRBD2 TGTGCCAGCAGCCCGGGACTAGCCGTGGAGACCCAGTACTTC CASSPGLAVETQYF
once TRBJ1-2 TRBV4-3 - TGCGCCAGCAGCCAAGATTCGAAGGGAGCGCGTGGCTACACCTTC CASSQDSKGARGYTF
once TRBJ1-2 TRBV7-2 TRBD1 TGTGCCAGCAGCTTTACAGGGGGCGACTATGGCTACACCTTC CASSFTGGDYGYTF
- TRBJ2-1 TRBV27 TRBD1 TGTGCCAGCAGTTTCTCAGGGGGCCCCTACAATGAGCAGTTCTTC CASSFSGGPYNEQFF
- TRBJ1-6 TRBV7-8 - TGTGCCAGCAGCTTATTTGGGAGGCACCTTAATTCACCCCTCCACTTT CASSLFGRHLNSPLHF
- TRBJ1-1 TRBV29-1 - TGCAGCGTTGAGAGGGATCTTGCCACTGAAGCTTTCTTT CSVERDLATEAFF
- TRBJ2-5 TRBV2 - TGTGCCAGCGCTCCGGGAGTCGGAGAGACCCAGTACTTC CASAPGVGETQYF
- TRBJ2-7 TRBV18 - TGTGCCAGCCAGGGCCATTACGAGCAGTACTTC CASQGHYEQYF
few TRBJ2-3 TRBV2 TRBD1 TGTGCCAGCGGGACAGGGTGGAAAGATACGCAGTATTTT CASGTGWKDTQYF
- TRBJ2-5 TRBV7-2 TRBD1 TGTGCCAGCAGCTCCCTGGGGCAGGGGGAAGAGACCCAGTACTTC CASSSLGQGEETQYF
- TRBJ2-5 TRBV28 - TGTGCCAGCAATGGCCAGGGAATAGGAGGGGAGACCCAGTACTTC CASNGQGIGGETQYF
- TRBJ2-5 TRBV6-2/TRBV6-3 - TGTGCCAGCAGTCTCCTAAAAGAGACCCAGTACTTC CASSLLKETQYF
- TRBJ2-7 TRBV21-1 - TGTGCCAGCAACAAGAGACTAGCGTCAGCCTACGAGCAGTACTTC CASNKRLASAYEQYF
- TRBJ1-6 TRBV6-6 - TGTGCCAGCAGTTTGGGGACATCCAATTCACCCCTCCACTTT CASSLGTSNSPLHF
- TRBJ2-3 TRBV5-4 TRBD1 TGTGCCAGCAGCTTGCCGGACAGGGTCACAGATACGCAGTATTTT CASSLPDRVTDTQYF
once TRBJ1-2 TRBV3-1/TRBV3-2 TRBD1 TGTGCCAGCAGCCAAGCCCGGACAGGGGGTGGCTACACCTTC CASSQARTGGGYTF
- TRBJ2-7 TRBV28 - TGTGCCAGCGCCGGGGGGCTTTCCTCCTACGAGCAGTACTTC CASAGGLSSYEQYF
- TRBJ1-5 TRBV2 - TGTGCCAGCAGTTTACAGGGTTCAGAGCAGCCCCAGCATTTT CASSLQGSEQPQHF
once TRBJ2-1 TRBV7-2 - TGTGCCAGCAGCTTTGCAGGCTCCTACAATGAGCAGTTCTTC CASSFAGSYNEQFF
- TRBJ2-7 TRBV20-1 TRBD2 TGCAGTGCTAGTAGCGGGAGCCACTACGAGCAGTACTTC CSASSGSHYEQYF
- TRBJ1-1 TRBV12-3/TRBV12-4 - TGTGCCAGCAGTTCACCTTTTCTCCCGGGGGCTTTCTTT CASSSPFLPGAFF
- TRBJ2-3 TRBV5-1 TRBD2 TGCGCCAGCAGGACCGGTAGCGGGAACACAGATACGCAGTATTTT CASRTGSGNTDTQYF
few TRBJ1-5 TRBV6-5 TRBD1 TGTGCCAGCAGTCGGGACAGTTGGAGTCAGCCCCAGCATTTT CASSRDSWSQPQHF
- TRBJ2-7 TRBV27 TRBD2 TGTGCCAGCAGTTTACTAGCGGGAGGGCCCAACGAGCAGTACTTC CASSLLAGGPNEQYF